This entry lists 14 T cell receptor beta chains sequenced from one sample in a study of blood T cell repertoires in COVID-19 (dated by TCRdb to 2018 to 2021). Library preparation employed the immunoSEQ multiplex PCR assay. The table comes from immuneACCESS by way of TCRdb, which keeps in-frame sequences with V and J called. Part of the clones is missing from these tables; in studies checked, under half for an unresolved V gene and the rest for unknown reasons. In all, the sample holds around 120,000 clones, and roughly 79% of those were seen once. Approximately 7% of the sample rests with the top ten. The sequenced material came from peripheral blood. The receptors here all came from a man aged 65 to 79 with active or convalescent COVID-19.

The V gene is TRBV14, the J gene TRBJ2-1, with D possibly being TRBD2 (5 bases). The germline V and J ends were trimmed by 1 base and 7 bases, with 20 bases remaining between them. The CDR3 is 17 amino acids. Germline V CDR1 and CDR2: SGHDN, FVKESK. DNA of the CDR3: TGTGCCAGCAGCCAAGGCCCCAAAGGACTCTTCAGGAATGAGCAGTTCTTC. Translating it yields CASSQGPKGLFRNEQFF.

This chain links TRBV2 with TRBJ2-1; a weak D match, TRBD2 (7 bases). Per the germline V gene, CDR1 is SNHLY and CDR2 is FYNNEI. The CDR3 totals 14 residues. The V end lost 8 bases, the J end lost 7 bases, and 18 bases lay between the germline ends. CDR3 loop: CASAGGYGRNEQFF. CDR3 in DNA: TGTGCCAGCGCTGGGGGCTACGGGAGGAATGAGCAGTTCTTC.

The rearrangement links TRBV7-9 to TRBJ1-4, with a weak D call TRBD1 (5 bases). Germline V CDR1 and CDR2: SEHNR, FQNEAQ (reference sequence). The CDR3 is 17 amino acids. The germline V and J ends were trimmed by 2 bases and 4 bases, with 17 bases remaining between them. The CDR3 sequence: CASSLIWGGQNNEKLFF. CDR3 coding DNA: TGTGCCAGCAGCTTAATTTGGGGCGGACAAAATAATGAAAAACTGTTTTTT.

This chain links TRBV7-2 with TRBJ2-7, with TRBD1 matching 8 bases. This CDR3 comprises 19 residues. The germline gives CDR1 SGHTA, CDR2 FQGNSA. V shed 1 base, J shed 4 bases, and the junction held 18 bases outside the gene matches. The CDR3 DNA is TGTGCCAGCAGCTTAGTCGCTACAGGGGGAATGGTCTTAAGTTACGAGCAGTACTTC. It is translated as CASSLVATGGMVLSYEQYF.

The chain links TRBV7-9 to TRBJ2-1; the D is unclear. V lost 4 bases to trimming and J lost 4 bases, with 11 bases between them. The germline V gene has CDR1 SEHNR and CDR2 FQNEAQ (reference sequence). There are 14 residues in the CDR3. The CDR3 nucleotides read TGTGCCAGCAGCTCGCAAACTTCGTACAATGAGCAGTTCTTC. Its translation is CASSSQTSYNEQFF. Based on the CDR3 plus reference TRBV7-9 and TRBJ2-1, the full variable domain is DTGVSQNPRHKITKRGQNVTFRCDPISEHNRLYWYRQTLGQGPEFLTYFQNEAQLEKSRLLSDRFSAERPKGSFSTLEIQRTEQGDSAMYLCASSSQTSYNEQFFGPGTRLTVL.

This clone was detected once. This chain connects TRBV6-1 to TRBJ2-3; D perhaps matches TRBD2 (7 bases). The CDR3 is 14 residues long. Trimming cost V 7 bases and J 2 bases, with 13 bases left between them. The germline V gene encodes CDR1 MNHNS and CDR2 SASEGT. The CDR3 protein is CASTKGGATDTQYF. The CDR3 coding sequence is TGTGCCAGCACCAAGGGGGGGGCCACAGATACGCAGTATTTT.

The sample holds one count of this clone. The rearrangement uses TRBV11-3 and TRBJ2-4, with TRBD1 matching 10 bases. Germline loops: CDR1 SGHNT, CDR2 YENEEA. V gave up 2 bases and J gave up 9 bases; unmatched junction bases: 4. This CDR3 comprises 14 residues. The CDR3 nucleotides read TGTGCCAGCAGCTTAAAAGGGACAGGGGTCATTCAGTACTTC. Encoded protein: CASSLKGTGVIQYF.

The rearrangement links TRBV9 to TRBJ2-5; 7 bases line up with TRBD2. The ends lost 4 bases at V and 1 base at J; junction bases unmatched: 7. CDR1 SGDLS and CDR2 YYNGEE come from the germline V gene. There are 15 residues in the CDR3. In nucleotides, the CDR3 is TGTGCCAGCAGCACCCTGGGAGGGACCCAAGAGACCCAGTACTTC. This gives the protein CASSTLGGTQETQYF.

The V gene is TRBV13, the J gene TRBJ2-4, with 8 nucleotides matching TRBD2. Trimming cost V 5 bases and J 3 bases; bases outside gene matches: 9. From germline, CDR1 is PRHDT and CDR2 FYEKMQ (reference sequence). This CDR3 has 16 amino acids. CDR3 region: CASSPGVSGIKNIQYF. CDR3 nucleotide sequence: TGTGCCAGCAGCCCAGGGGTTAGCGGGATCAAAAACATTCAGTACTTC.

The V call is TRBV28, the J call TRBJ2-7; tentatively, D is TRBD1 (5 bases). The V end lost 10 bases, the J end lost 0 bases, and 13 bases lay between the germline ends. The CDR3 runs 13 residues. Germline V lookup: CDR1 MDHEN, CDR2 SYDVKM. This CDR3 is CAIQKGVSYEQYF. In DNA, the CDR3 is TGTGCCATCCAAAAAGGGGTCTCCTACGAGCAGTACTTC. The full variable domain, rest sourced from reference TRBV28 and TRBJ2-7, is DVKVTQSSRYLVKRTGEKVFLECVQDMDHENMFWYRQDPGLGLRLIYFSYDVKMKEKGDIPEGYSVSREKKERFSLILESASTNQTSMYLCAIQKGVSYEQYFGPGTRLTVT.

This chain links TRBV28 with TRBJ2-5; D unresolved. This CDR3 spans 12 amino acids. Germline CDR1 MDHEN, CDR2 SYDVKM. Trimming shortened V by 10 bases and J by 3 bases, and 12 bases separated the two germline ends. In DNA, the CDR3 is TGTGCCACCCTCGGGTCCGAAGAGACCCAGTACTTC. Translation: CATLGSEETQYF.

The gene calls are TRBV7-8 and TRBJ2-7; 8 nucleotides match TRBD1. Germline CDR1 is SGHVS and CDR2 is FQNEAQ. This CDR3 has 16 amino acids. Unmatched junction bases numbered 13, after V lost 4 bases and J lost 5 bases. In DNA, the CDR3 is TGTGCCAGCAGCTCGAATACCCGGGACAGGCGTAACGAGCAGTACTTC. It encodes CASSSNTRDRRNEQYF.

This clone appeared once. In DNA, the CDR3 is TGTGCCAGCAGCCTATACCTACTAGCGGGAGGAGGCGAGGATACGCAGTATTTT. Its protein product is CASSLYLLAGGGEDTQYF. This chain links TRBV7-8 with TRBJ2-3, with 12 bases fitting TRBD2. With 5 bases clipped from V and 6 bases from J, the junction kept 15 bases outside the gene matches. CDR1 is SGHVS, CDR2 FQNEAQ, per germline. There are 18 residues in the CDR3.

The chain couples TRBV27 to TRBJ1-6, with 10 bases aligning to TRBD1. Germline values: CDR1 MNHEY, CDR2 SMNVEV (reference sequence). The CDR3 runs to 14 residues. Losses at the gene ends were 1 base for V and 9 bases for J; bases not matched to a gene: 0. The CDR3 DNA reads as TGTGCCAGCAGTTTATGGACAGGGGGTTCACCCCTCCACTTT. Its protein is CASSLWTGGSPLHF.